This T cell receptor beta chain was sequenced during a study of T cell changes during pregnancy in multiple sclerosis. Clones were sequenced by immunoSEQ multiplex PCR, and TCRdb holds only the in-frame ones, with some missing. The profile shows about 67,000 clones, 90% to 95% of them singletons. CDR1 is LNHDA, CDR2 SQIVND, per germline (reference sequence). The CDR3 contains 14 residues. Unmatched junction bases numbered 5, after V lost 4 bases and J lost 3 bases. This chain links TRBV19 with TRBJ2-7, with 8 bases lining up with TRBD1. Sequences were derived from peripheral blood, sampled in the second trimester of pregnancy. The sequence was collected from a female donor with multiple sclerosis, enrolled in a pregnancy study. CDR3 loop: CASSTGQGDYEQYF. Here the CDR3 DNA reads TGTGCCAGTAGTACCGGACAGGGAGACTACGAGCAGTACTTC.